This T cell receptor (beta chain) came from a study of blood T cell repertoires in COVID-19. This table comes from immunoSEQ multiplex PCR, and its TCRdb copy is limited to in-frame clones, with some not included. The sample lists 72,000 or so clones, around 85% occurring once. The CDR3 totals 14 residues. CDR1 and CDR2 (germline): SGHTA, FQGNSA. V lost 5 bases and J lost 4; bases outside the gene matches: 7. The sequenced sample consisted of peripheral blood. The TCR was taken from a woman older than 75 with active or convalescent COVID-19. V is TRBV7-2 and J is TRBJ1-1; the match to TRBD1 covers 7 bases. The CDR3 coding sequence is TGTGCCAGCAGCCCTGACAGGGAGGTCACTGAAGCTTTCTTT. It encodes CASSPDREVTEAFF.